This TCR beta chain was found in a study of shared clonotypes between healthy human individuals. Naive CD8 cells comprised CD45RO-negative, CCR7-positively selected cells, excluding terminally differentiated effector memory CD45RA+ cells. The study's findings and limits: Sampling covered blood only; tissue repertoires likely differ.

As concerns this clone: Its antigen is as yet unknown.

Every immunoSEQ plate was one replicate of a subset's evenly spread DNA. TCRdb's copy holds only in-frame clones and misses some; the assay was immunoSEQ multiplex PCR. The data contain some 2.1 million clones, just under 95% of them singletons. V gave up 4 bases and J gave up 4 bases, with 20 bases separating them. The CDR3 runs to 16 residues. Germline CDR1 reads MNHEY; CDR2 reads SMNVEV (reference sequence). This receptor was taken from a young man in good health. Some clones in this sample may be carry-over from other donors' samples. The gene calls are TRBV27 and TRBJ2-7; D may correspond to TRBD1 or TRBD2 (5 bases each). The sample taken for sequencing was naive CD8+ T cells from PBMCs. The CDR3 DNA follows: TGTGCCAGCAGTTCACCCGGGACGGCTTCAGAATACGAGCAGTACTTC. Translating it yields CASSSPGTASEYEQYF.